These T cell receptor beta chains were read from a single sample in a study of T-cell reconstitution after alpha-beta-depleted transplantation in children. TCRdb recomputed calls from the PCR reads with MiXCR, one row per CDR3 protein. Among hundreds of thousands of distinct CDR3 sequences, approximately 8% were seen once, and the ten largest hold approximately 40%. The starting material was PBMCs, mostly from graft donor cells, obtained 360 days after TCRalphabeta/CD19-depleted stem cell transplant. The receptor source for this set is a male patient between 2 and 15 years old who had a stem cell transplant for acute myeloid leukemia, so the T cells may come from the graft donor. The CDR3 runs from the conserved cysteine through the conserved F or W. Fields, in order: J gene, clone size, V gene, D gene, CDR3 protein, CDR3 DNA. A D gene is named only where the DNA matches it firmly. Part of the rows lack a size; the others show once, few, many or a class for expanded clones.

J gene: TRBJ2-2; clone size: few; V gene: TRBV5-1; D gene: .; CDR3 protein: CASSVSGTSTGELFF; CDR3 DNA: TGCGCCAGCAGCGTATCCGGGACATCCACCGGGGAGCTGTTTTTT
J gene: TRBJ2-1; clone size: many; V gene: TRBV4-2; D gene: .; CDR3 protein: CASSQDIHEQFF; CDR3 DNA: TGTGCCAGCAGCCAAGATATCCATGAGCAGTTCTTC
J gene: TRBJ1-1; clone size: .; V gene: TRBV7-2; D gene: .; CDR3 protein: CASSFGTLPTEAFF; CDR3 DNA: TGTGCCAGCAGCTTCGGGACCCTCCCGACTGAAGCTTTCTTT
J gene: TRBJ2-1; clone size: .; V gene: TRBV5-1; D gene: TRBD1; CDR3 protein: CASSSGTGGLEQFF; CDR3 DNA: TGCGCCAGCAGCTCCGGGACAGGGGGACTTGAGCAGTTCTTC
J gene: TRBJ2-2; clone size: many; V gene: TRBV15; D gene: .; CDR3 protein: CATSRDRETGELFF; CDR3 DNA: TGTGCCACCAGCAGAGATAGGGAAACCGGGGAGCTGTTTTTT
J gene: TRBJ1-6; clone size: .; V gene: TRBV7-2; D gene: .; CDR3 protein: CASSLEGSYNSPLHF; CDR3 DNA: TGTGCCAGCAGCTTAGAGGGCTCCTATAATTCACCCCTCCACTTT
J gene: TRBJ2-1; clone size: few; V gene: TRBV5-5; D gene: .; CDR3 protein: CASSLNSNCGDEQFF; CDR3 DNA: TGTGCCAGCAGCTTAAATTCTAATTGCGGCGATGAGCAGTTCTTC
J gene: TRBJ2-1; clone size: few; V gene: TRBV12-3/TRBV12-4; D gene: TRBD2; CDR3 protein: CASSFWGGSYNEQFF; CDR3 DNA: TGTGCCAGCAGTTTCTGGGGGGGGTCCTACAATGAGCAGTTCTTC
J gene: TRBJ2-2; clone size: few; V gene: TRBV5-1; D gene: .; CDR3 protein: CASSLWGRDTGELFF; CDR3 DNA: TGCGCCAGCAGCTTGTGGGGGCGCGACACCGGGGAGCTGTTTTTT
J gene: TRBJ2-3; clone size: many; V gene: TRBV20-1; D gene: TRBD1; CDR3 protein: CSAIPGQGADTQYF; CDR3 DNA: TGCAGTGCTATACCGGGACAGGGGGCAGATACGCAGTATTTT
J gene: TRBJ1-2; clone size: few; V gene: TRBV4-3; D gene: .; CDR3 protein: CASSQDRRENNYGYTF; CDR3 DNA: TGCGCCAGCAGCCAAGATCGACGGGAGAATAACTATGGCTACACCTTC